This T cell receptor (beta chain) derives from a study of T cell responses to AZD1222 COVID-19 vaccine. Study conclusions and caveats: Vaccine-associated CD4 TCRs ranged over spike, dominating at 160-218 and 743-854.

This clone has just one count. Its antigen is currently unknown. Generated by immunoSEQ multiplex PCR, the TCRdb table keeps only in-frame clones and is missing some. The data hold some 130,000 clones, with approximately 92% observed a single time. The CDR3 has 15 amino acids. Sequences were derived from peripheral blood, sampled 28 days after the second AZD1222 dose. This TCR was sampled from an adult who received the AZD1222 COVID-19 vaccine. The V gene is TRBV21-1, the J gene TRBJ2-5; the table names TRBD1, a call not compared with the DNA. TRBV21-1 is recorded as a pseudogene. Here the CDR3 reads CASSKVDRGWETQYF. DNA for the CDR3: TGTGCCAGCAGCAAAGTAGACAGGGGCTGGGAGACCCAGTACTTC.